A selection of T cell receptor beta chains follows, all from one sample in a study of cytomegalovirus exposure and HLA in healthy donors. Sequencing was performed with immunoSEQ multiplex PCR; in TCRdb, only in-frame clones are kept and a portion is missing. The sample includes roughly 120,000 clones, around 81% of them seen just once. The source material was PBMCs. The receptors were gathered from a woman aged 40 to 50 in good health and CMV-seronegative. Each CDR3 is given with its conserved first and last residue.

CDR3 protein | CDR3 length | J gene | V gene
CASSPMGRQVGNTEAFF | 17 | TRBJ1-1 | TRBV7-9
CASSSLLEEYTGELFF | 16 | TRBJ2-2 | TRBV7-2
CSAFRPGYGYTF | 12 | TRBJ1-2 | TRBV29-1
CASSPDRARSSYEQYF | 16 | TRBJ2-7 | TRBV18
CASSPLGGAYEQYF | 14 | TRBJ2-7 | TRBV5-8
CASSVRGRGPGGYTF | 15 | TRBJ1-2 | TRBV7-9
CASSMTGGMYEQYF | 14 | TRBJ2-7 | TRBV19
CASSLGQFPGELFF | 14 | TRBJ2-2 | TRBV11-3
CASSPGGGRRGNEQFF | 16 | TRBJ2-1 | TRBV7-9
CASSQLQGDTEAFF | 14 | TRBJ1-1 | TRBV4-1
CASGLEPTGVRETQYF | 16 | TRBJ2-5 | TRBV12-5